A selection of T cell receptor beta chains follows, all from one sample in a study of blood T cell repertoires in COVID-19. Repertoires were generated with immunoSEQ multiplex PCR, while TCRdb's copy carries only in-frame clones and drops some. The sample comprises about 51,000 clones, about 88% of which are singletons, and roughly 1.3% rests with the top ten. The sequenced sample consisted of peripheral blood. The origin of the receptors is a man aged 60 to 69 with acute or convalescent COVID-19. Each CDR3 is given with its conserved first and last residue. The D gene is left open where the match is weak. Clone size is shown for a subset of rows, as once, few, many or a class of expanded clone.

CDR3 length: 13; V gene: TRBV4-3; clone size: NA; D gene: NA; J gene: TRBJ1-1; CDR3 protein: CASSPRGNTEAFF; CDR3 DNA: TGCGCCAGCAGCCCGCGGGGTAACACTGAAGCTTTCTTT
CDR3 length: 11; V gene: TRBV6-5; clone size: NA; D gene: NA; J gene: TRBJ1-5; CDR3 protein: CASYSNQPQHF; CDR3 DNA: TGTGCCTCGTATAGCAATCAGCCCCAGCATTTT
CDR3 length: 12; V gene: TRBV29-1; clone size: NA; D gene: NA; J gene: TRBJ2-7; CDR3 protein: CSVADGTYEQYF; CDR3 DNA: TGCAGCGTGGCGGACGGGACCTACGAGCAGTACTTC
CDR3 length: 13; V gene: TRBV6-4; clone size: few; D gene: NA; J gene: TRBJ2-7; CDR3 protein: CASSEQAHYEQYF; CDR3 DNA: TGTGCCAGCAGTGAACAGGCCCACTACGAGCAGTACTTC
CDR3 length: 16; V gene: TRBV28; clone size: NA; D gene: TRBD1; J gene: TRBJ1-2; CDR3 protein: CASSLRGTEHNYGYTF; CDR3 DNA: TGTGCCAGCAGTTTACGGGGGACAGAGCATAACTATGGCTACACCTTC
CDR3 length: 14; V gene: TRBV5-3; clone size: NA; D gene: TRBD1; J gene: TRBJ2-7; CDR3 protein: CARSPRDRHYEQYF; CDR3 DNA: TGTGCCAGAAGCCCCCGGGACAGGCATTACGAGCAGTACTTC
CDR3 length: 14; V gene: TRBV7-2; clone size: NA; D gene: TRBD1; J gene: TRBJ2-7; CDR3 protein: CASSFRQGSYEQYF; CDR3 DNA: TGTGCCAGCAGCTTTCGACAGGGGTCCTACGAGCAGTACTTC
CDR3 length: 17; V gene: TRBV7-2; clone size: NA; D gene: TRBD1; J gene: TRBJ1-1; CDR3 protein: CASSYNAGGRVNTEAFF; CDR3 DNA: TGTGCCAGCAGCTATAACGCAGGGGGCCGGGTGAACACTGAAGCTTTCTTT
CDR3 length: 12; V gene: TRBV11-3; clone size: NA; D gene: NA; J gene: TRBJ1-2; CDR3 protein: CASSLGGNGYTF; CDR3 DNA: TGTGCCAGCAGCTTAGGAGGGAATGGCTACACCTTC
CDR3 length: 13; V gene: TRBV9; clone size: once; D gene: NA; J gene: TRBJ1-2; CDR3 protein: CASSVQGIHGYTF; CDR3 DNA: TGTGCCAGCAGCGTACAGGGAATCCATGGCTACACCTTC
CDR3 length: 15; V gene: TRBV7-2; clone size: once; D gene: NA; J gene: TRBJ1-5; CDR3 protein: CASSLGGGSNQPQHF; CDR3 DNA: TGTGCCAGCAGCTTAGGGGGAGGGAGCAATCAGCCCCAGCATTTT
CDR3 length: 13; V gene: TRBV29-1; clone size: NA; D gene: TRBD1; J gene: TRBJ2-7; CDR3 protein: CSVGQGATYEQYF; CDR3 DNA: TGCAGCGTGGGACAGGGGGCTACCTACGAGCAGTACTTC
CDR3 length: 15; V gene: TRBV2; clone size: NA; D gene: NA; J gene: TRBJ1-5; CDR3 protein: CASSGVDRSNQPQHF; CDR3 DNA: TGTGCCAGCAGTGGTGTGGACAGAAGCAATCAGCCCCAGCATTTT
CDR3 length: 13; V gene: TRBV2; clone size: NA; D gene: NA; J gene: TRBJ1-4; CDR3 protein: CASTRSLNEKLFF; CDR3 DNA: TGTGCCAGCACCCGTTCACTTAATGAAAAACTGTTTTTT
CDR3 length: 13; V gene: TRBV12-3/TRBV12-4; clone size: NA; D gene: TRBD2; J gene: TRBJ2-1; CDR3 protein: CASSNGGFNEQFF; CDR3 DNA: TGTGCCAGCAGCAACGGGGGGTTCAATGAGCAGTTCTTC
CDR3 length: 17; V gene: TRBV28; clone size: NA; D gene: TRBD1; J gene: TRBJ2-7; CDR3 protein: CASSLNLLGQPTYEQYF; CDR3 DNA: TGTGCCAGCAGTTTAAATTTATTGGGACAGCCTACCTACGAGCAGTACTTC
CDR3 length: 15; V gene: TRBV11-2; clone size: NA; D gene: NA; J gene: TRBJ2-7; CDR3 protein: CASSTLLSGTYEQYF; CDR3 DNA: TGTGCCAGCAGCACGTTGCTATCAGGGACCTACGAGCAGTACTTC
CDR3 length: 15; V gene: TRBV15; clone size: few; D gene: TRBD2; J gene: TRBJ2-1; CDR3 protein: CATSRTSGAYNEQFF; CDR3 DNA: TGTGCCACCAGCAGGACTAGCGGTGCATACAATGAGCAGTTCTTC
CDR3 length: 14; V gene: TRBV29-1; clone size: NA; D gene: TRBD2; J gene: TRBJ2-1; CDR3 protein: CSGRTSGGWNEQFF; CDR3 DNA: TGCAGCGGAAGGACTAGCGGGGGGTGGAATGAGCAGTTCTTC
CDR3 length: 14; V gene: TRBV19; clone size: NA; D gene: NA; J gene: TRBJ2-3; CDR3 protein: CASSSEAAGDTQYF; CDR3 DNA: TGTGCCAGTAGTTCGGAGGCAGCTGGAGATACGCAGTATTTT
CDR3 length: 15; V gene: TRBV15; clone size: NA; D gene: TRBD1; J gene: TRBJ1-2; CDR3 protein: CATSRDKTGGRGYTF; CDR3 DNA: TGTGCCACCAGCAGAGATAAAACAGGGGGCCGCGGCTACACCTTC
CDR3 length: 13; V gene: TRBV11-3; clone size: NA; D gene: NA; J gene: TRBJ2-5; CDR3 protein: CASSLSDIGTQYF; CDR3 DNA: TGTGCCAGCAGCTTAAGCGATATAGGGACCCAGTACTTC
CDR3 length: 13; V gene: TRBV18; clone size: few; D gene: NA; J gene: TRBJ2-6; CDR3 protein: CASSRREANVLTF; CDR3 DNA: TGTGCCAGCTCCCGGCGGGAGGCCAACGTCCTGACTTTC
CDR3 length: 13; V gene: TRBV5-4; clone size: NA; D gene: NA; J gene: TRBJ2-3; CDR3 protein: CASSSLVADTQYF; CDR3 DNA: TGTGCCAGCAGCTCCCTAGTAGCAGATACGCAGTATTTT
CDR3 length: 15; V gene: TRBV4-1; clone size: NA; D gene: NA; J gene: TRBJ2-2; CDR3 protein: CASSQVGLNTGELFF; CDR3 DNA: TGCGCCAGCAGCCAAGTGGGGCTGAACACCGGGGAGCTGTTTTTT
CDR3 length: 16; V gene: TRBV19; clone size: NA; D gene: TRBD1; J gene: TRBJ1-5; CDR3 protein: CASRDRGLGVNQPQHF; CDR3 DNA: TGTGCCAGTAGGGACAGGGGCCTAGGGGTGAATCAGCCCCAGCATTTT
CDR3 length: 11; V gene: TRBV7-9; clone size: NA; D gene: NA; J gene: TRBJ1-1; CDR3 protein: CASSFVDEAFF; CDR3 DNA: TGTGCCAGCAGCTTTGTAGATGAAGCTTTCTTT
CDR3 length: 16; V gene: TRBV5-1; clone size: NA; D gene: NA; J gene: TRBJ1-3; CDR3 protein: CASSLGGVSSGNTIYF; CDR3 DNA: TGCGCCAGCAGCTTGGGAGGAGTGAGCTCTGGAAACACCATATATTTT
CDR3 length: 15; V gene: TRBV7-3; clone size: NA; D gene: NA; J gene: TRBJ2-2; CDR3 protein: CASSLSGTQSGELFF; CDR3 DNA: TGTGCCAGCAGCTTAAGCGGAACCCAATCCGGGGAGCTGTTTTTT
CDR3 length: 13; V gene: TRBV18; clone size: NA; D gene: NA; J gene: TRBJ2-3; CDR3 protein: CASSPMSSDTQYF; CDR3 DNA: TGTGCCAGCTCACCAATGAGCTCAGATACGCAGTATTTT
CDR3 length: 14; V gene: TRBV19; clone size: NA; D gene: NA; J gene: TRBJ1-1; CDR3 protein: CASSPLLLNTEAFF; CDR3 DNA: TGTGCCAGTAGTCCTCTCCTTTTGAACACTGAAGCTTTCTTT
CDR3 length: 15; V gene: TRBV6-5; clone size: NA; D gene: TRBD1; J gene: TRBJ2-7; CDR3 protein: CASSPEGQGPYEQYF; CDR3 DNA: TGTGCCAGCAGTCCCGAGGGACAGGGTCCCTACGAGCAGTACTTC
CDR3 length: 16; V gene: TRBV3-1/TRBV3-2; clone size: once; D gene: TRBD2; J gene: TRBJ2-1; CDR3 protein: CASSQGGRGAYNEQFF; CDR3 DNA: TGTGCCAGCAGCCAAGGCGGGAGAGGCGCCTACAATGAGCAGTTCTTC
CDR3 length: 15; V gene: TRBV6-5; clone size: NA; D gene: NA; J gene: TRBJ2-7; CDR3 protein: CASRSPGVADYEQYF; CDR3 DNA: TGTGCCAGCAGGTCCCCCGGAGTAGCGGACTACGAGCAGTACTTC
CDR3 length: 11; V gene: TRBV7-2; clone size: NA; D gene: NA; J gene: TRBJ2-7; CDR3 protein: CASSSAYEQYF; CDR3 DNA: TGTGCCAGCAGCTCAGCCTACGAGCAGTACTTC
CDR3 length: 17; V gene: TRBV7-9; clone size: NA; D gene: TRBD1; J gene: TRBJ2-2; CDR3 protein: CASPLTSRDRETGELFF; CDR3 DNA: TGTGCCAGCCCCCTTACGTCCCGGGACAGGGAGACCGGGGAGCTGTTTTTT
CDR3 length: 15; V gene: TRBV10-3; clone size: NA; D gene: TRBD1; J gene: TRBJ1-1; CDR3 protein: CAISEARQGSTEAFF; CDR3 DNA: TGTGCCATCAGTGAGGCGAGACAGGGGTCCACTGAAGCTTTCTTT
CDR3 length: 15; V gene: TRBV11-2; clone size: NA; D gene: TRBD1; J gene: TRBJ1-1; CDR3 protein: CASSIDPGQTTEAFF; CDR3 DNA: TGTGCCAGCAGCATCGATCCGGGACAGACCACTGAAGCTTTCTTT
CDR3 length: 20; V gene: TRBV5-4; clone size: NA; D gene: TRBD2; J gene: TRBJ2-6; CDR3 protein: CASSAKGLAGGRSGANVLTF; CDR3 DNA: TGTGCCAGCAGCGCAAAGGGACTAGCGGGAGGGAGATCTGGGGCCAACGTCCTGACTTTC
CDR3 length: 13; V gene: TRBV12-3/TRBV12-4; clone size: NA; D gene: NA; J gene: TRBJ2-3; CDR3 protein: CASSFVRVDTQYF; CDR3 DNA: TGTGCCAGCAGTTTTGTCCGGGTAGATACGCAGTATTTT
CDR3 length: 16; V gene: TRBV14; clone size: NA; D gene: TRBD1; J gene: TRBJ2-3; CDR3 protein: CASSHRRGRDADTQYF; CDR3 DNA: TGTGCCAGCAGCCATCGCAGGGGGCGCGACGCAGATACGCAGTATTTT
CDR3 length: 16; V gene: TRBV7-2; clone size: NA; D gene: TRBD2; J gene: TRBJ2-1; CDR3 protein: CASSLGVRAGANEQFF; CDR3 DNA: TGTGCCAGCAGCTTAGGGGTACGGGCGGGAGCCAATGAGCAGTTCTTC
CDR3 length: 16; V gene: TRBV18; clone size: NA; D gene: NA; J gene: TRBJ2-1; CDR3 protein: CASSPIEESSYNEQFF; CDR3 DNA: TGTGCCAGCTCACCCATCGAGGAGAGCTCCTACAATGAGCAGTTCTTC
CDR3 length: 14; V gene: TRBV6-4; clone size: NA; D gene: NA; J gene: TRBJ2-2; CDR3 protein: CASRGTFNTGELFF; CDR3 DNA: TGTGCCAGCAGGGGGACTTTCAACACCGGGGAGCTGTTTTTT
CDR3 length: 15; V gene: TRBV20-1; clone size: NA; D gene: TRBD2; J gene: TRBJ2-5; CDR3 protein: CSASLREGSQETQYF; CDR3 DNA: TGCAGTGCTAGTCTCCGGGAGGGGTCCCAAGAGACCCAGTACTTC